The rows below give T cell receptor beta chains drawn from one sample of a study of blood T cell repertoires in COVID-19. Profiled with immunoSEQ multiplex PCR; TCRdb holds only in-frame clones, not every one. This table holds 95,000 or so clones, about nine tenths found once. Sequences were obtained from peripheral blood. These receptors were collected from a woman between 70 and 85 years old with acute or convalescent COVID-19. Both conserved end residues are part of each CDR3. Fields, in order: clone size, J gene, D gene, V gene, CDR3 DNA, CDR3 protein. A D gene is named only where the DNA matches it firmly. Clone size is stated in some rows and not others, as once, few, many or a class when expanded.

abundance: -
j_gene: TRBJ2-1
d_gene: -
v_gene: TRBV5-6
CDR3nt: TGTGCCAGCAGCGAAAAGGGGGTGAGCTCCTACAATGAGCAGTTCTTC
CDR3aa: CASSEKGVSSYNEQFF

abundance: once
j_gene: TRBJ2-3
d_gene: TRBD1
v_gene: TRBV5-4
CDR3nt: TGTGCCAGCAGCTTGTTTTCCTCGGGACAGGGAGGGGGAAATACGCAGTATTTT
CDR3aa: CASSLFSSGQGGGNTQYF

abundance: -
j_gene: TRBJ1-3
d_gene: -
v_gene: TRBV4-1
CDR3nt: TGCGCCAGCAGCCAAGCACTCTACGTCGGAAACACCATATATTTT
CDR3aa: CASSQALYVGNTIYF

abundance: -
j_gene: TRBJ2-1
d_gene: TRBD2
v_gene: TRBV4-1
CDR3nt: TGCGCCAGCCGCGGACTAGCCAGAGACAATGAGCAGTTCTTC
CDR3aa: CASRGLARDNEQFF

abundance: -
j_gene: TRBJ1-2
d_gene: TRBD1
v_gene: TRBV11-2
CDR3nt: TGTGCCAGCAGCTTAGATCCCCACAGGGGGCAAGGCGGCTACACCTTC
CDR3aa: CASSLDPHRGQGGYTF

abundance: -
j_gene: TRBJ2-5
d_gene: -
v_gene: TRBV18
CDR3nt: TGTGCCAGCTCACCAGGAATCCTCGAGGCCCAGTACTTC
CDR3aa: CASSPGILEAQYF

abundance: -
j_gene: TRBJ1-6
d_gene: -
v_gene: TRBV7-2
CDR3nt: TGTGCCAGCAGCTTAGTCGAGACAGCGAATTCACCCCTCCACTTT
CDR3aa: CASSLVETANSPLHF

abundance: -
j_gene: TRBJ2-1
d_gene: TRBD1
v_gene: TRBV19
CDR3nt: TGTGCCAGTAGCCGGGGACAGGGGGCTTACAATGAGCAGTTCTTC
CDR3aa: CASSRGQGAYNEQFF

abundance: -
j_gene: TRBJ1-5
d_gene: -
v_gene: TRBV18
CDR3nt: TGTGCCAGCTCACCAGGTTCTAATAGCAATCAGCCCCAGCATTTT
CDR3aa: CASSPGSNSNQPQHF

abundance: -
j_gene: TRBJ2-7
d_gene: TRBD1
v_gene: TRBV18
CDR3nt: TGTGCCAGCTCAGATGGACAGGGGGGTTACGAGCAGTACTTC
CDR3aa: CASSDGQGGYEQYF

abundance: -
j_gene: TRBJ1-5
d_gene: TRBD1
v_gene: TRBV7-8
CDR3nt: TGTGCCAGCAGCAAGGACAGGGTGGATCAGCCCCAGCATTTT
CDR3aa: CASSKDRVDQPQHF

abundance: once
j_gene: TRBJ1-2
d_gene: -
v_gene: TRBV4-1
CDR3nt: TGCGCCAGCAGTCAATCAGGGGACGATGGCTACACCTTC
CDR3aa: CASSQSGDDGYTF

abundance: -
j_gene: TRBJ1-1
d_gene: -
v_gene: TRBV29-1
CDR3nt: TGCAGCGCGGGACATCCGAACACTGAAGCTTTCTTT
CDR3aa: CSAGHPNTEAFF

abundance: -
j_gene: TRBJ2-3
d_gene: TRBD2
v_gene: TRBV5-1
CDR3nt: TGCGCCAGCAGCTTGGAAGCTAGCGGGACTACAGATACGCAGTATTTT
CDR3aa: CASSLEASGTTDTQYF

abundance: once
j_gene: TRBJ1-5
d_gene: -
v_gene: TRBV5-6
CDR3nt: TGTGCCAGCACCAACAGTAGGTGGGGCAATCAGCCCCAGCATTTT
CDR3aa: CASTNSRWGNQPQHF

abundance: few
j_gene: TRBJ2-2
d_gene: -
v_gene: TRBV24-1
CDR3nt: TGTGCCACCAGTGATTCCGGGGTCACCGGGGAGCTGTTTTTT
CDR3aa: CATSDSGVTGELFF

abundance: -
j_gene: TRBJ2-2
d_gene: -
v_gene: TRBV6-5
CDR3nt: TGTGCCAGCAGCCCAGACAGGATCACTACCGGGGAGCTGTTTTTT
CDR3aa: CASSPDRITTGELFF

abundance: -
j_gene: TRBJ2-1
d_gene: TRBD2
v_gene: TRBV2
CDR3nt: TGTGCCAGCAGTGACTATCGGGGGGGACTAGCGGGAGTGAGGGAGCAGTTCTTC
CDR3aa: CASSDYRGGLAGVREQFF

abundance: -
j_gene: TRBJ2-1
d_gene: TRBD2
v_gene: TRBV7-9
CDR3nt: TGTGCCAGCAGCTGGGGGACTAGCGGTTTACGCCCGAATGAGCAGTTCTTC
CDR3aa: CASSWGTSGLRPNEQFF

abundance: -
j_gene: TRBJ2-1
d_gene: TRBD2
v_gene: TRBV25-1
CDR3nt: TGTGCCAGCAGTGAGTCTAGCGGGAGGGTGTGGGAGCAGTTCTTC
CDR3aa: CASSESSGRVWEQFF

abundance: -
j_gene: TRBJ2-6
d_gene: -
v_gene: TRBV29-1
CDR3nt: TGCAGCGTTGAGCTACAGGGTTACGGGGCCAACGTCCTGACTTTC
CDR3aa: CSVELQGYGANVLTF

abundance: -
j_gene: TRBJ1-2
d_gene: -
v_gene: TRBV4-2
CDR3nt: TGTGCCAGCAGCCAACGAGGTCCAGCCGGCTATGGCTACACCTTC
CDR3aa: CASSQRGPAGYGYTF

abundance: -
j_gene: TRBJ2-7
d_gene: TRBD1
v_gene: TRBV7-9
CDR3nt: TGTGCCAGCAGTTCCGGGACAGACACCTACGAGCAGTACTTC
CDR3aa: CASSSGTDTYEQYF

abundance: -
j_gene: TRBJ1-5
d_gene: -
v_gene: TRBV10-2
CDR3nt: TGCGCCAGCAACGGCAGGAAAGAAGATAGCAATCAGCCCCAGCATTTT
CDR3aa: CASNGRKEDSNQPQHF

abundance: -
j_gene: TRBJ1-5
d_gene: TRBD1
v_gene: TRBV5-6
CDR3nt: TGTGCCAGCAGCCGGGACAGGGGGCGCAATCAGCCCCAGCATTTT
CDR3aa: CASSRDRGRNQPQHF

abundance: -
j_gene: TRBJ2-7
d_gene: TRBD1
v_gene: TRBV4-1
CDR3nt: TGCGCCAGCAGCTGGGACAGGGAATCTGACGAGCAGTACTTC
CDR3aa: CASSWDRESDEQYF

abundance: -
j_gene: TRBJ2-2
d_gene: -
v_gene: TRBV18
CDR3nt: TGTGCCAGCTCACCGAATAAAATAAGGAGAACCGGGGAGCTGTTTTTT
CDR3aa: CASSPNKIRRTGELFF

abundance: -
j_gene: TRBJ1-1
d_gene: -
v_gene: TRBV7-2
CDR3nt: TGTGCCAGCAGCCCCCCCGGGGGGCGCACTGAAGCTTTCTTT
CDR3aa: CASSPPGGRTEAFF

abundance: -
j_gene: TRBJ2-4
d_gene: -
v_gene: TRBV7-2
CDR3nt: TGTGCCAGCAGCTTAGGCCGGGGGTCCGCCGCCAAAAACATTCAGTACTTC
CDR3aa: CASSLGRGSAAKNIQYF

abundance: -
j_gene: TRBJ1-2
d_gene: -
v_gene: TRBV6-2/TRBV6-3
CDR3nt: TGTGCCAGCAGTTACTTTGAGCGGCCCTTCTATGGCTACACCTTC
CDR3aa: CASSYFERPFYGYTF

abundance: few
j_gene: TRBJ1-4
d_gene: -
v_gene: TRBV7-9
CDR3nt: TGTGCCAGCAGCTTAGCTTCGGGATGGTGGACTAATGAAAAACTGTTTTTT
CDR3aa: CASSLASGWWTNEKLFF

abundance: -
j_gene: TRBJ2-1
d_gene: -
v_gene: TRBV1
CDR3nt: TGCACCAGCAGCCAAGACAATGGAGCGGGAGAGAACAATGAGCAGTTCTTC
CDR3aa: CTSSQDNGAGENNEQFF

abundance: -
j_gene: TRBJ1-6
d_gene: -
v_gene: TRBV6-5
CDR3nt: TGTGCCAGCAGTTTCCGGGATGCCAACTCACCCCTCCACTTT
CDR3aa: CASSFRDANSPLHF

abundance: -
j_gene: TRBJ2-2
d_gene: TRBD1
v_gene: TRBV6-5
CDR3nt: TGTGCCAGCAGTTGGGACAGGAACACCGGGGAGCTGTTTTTT
CDR3aa: CASSWDRNTGELFF

abundance: -
j_gene: TRBJ1-6
d_gene: TRBD1
v_gene: TRBV19
CDR3nt: TGTGCCAGTAGGAACAGGGGCTCGGAGAATTCACCCCTCCACTTT
CDR3aa: CASRNRGSENSPLHF

abundance: -
j_gene: TRBJ2-1
d_gene: -
v_gene: TRBV20-1
CDR3nt: TGCAGTGCTAGAGAGTATACAGGTCAGTTCTTC
CDR3aa: CSAREYTGQFF

abundance: -
j_gene: TRBJ1-5
d_gene: -
v_gene: TRBV23-1
CDR3nt: TGCGCCAGCAGTCAGGTCTTGGGGCATCAGCCCCAGCATTTT
CDR3aa: CASSQVLGHQPQHF

abundance: -
j_gene: TRBJ2-1
d_gene: TRBD2
v_gene: TRBV3-1/TRBV3-2
CDR3nt: TGTGCCAGCAGTTCCAGCGGGAGTCGGGTAACAGCCAATGAGCAGTTCTTC
CDR3aa: CASSSSGSRVTANEQFF

abundance: -
j_gene: TRBJ1-6
d_gene: -
v_gene: TRBV6-5
CDR3nt: TGTGCCAGCAGATTTACAGGATCAGGTTCACCCCTCCACTTT
CDR3aa: CASRFTGSGSPLHF

abundance: once
j_gene: TRBJ1-1
d_gene: TRBD1
v_gene: TRBV28
CDR3nt: TGTGCCAGCAGGCCCCGTGGACAGGGTGGAACTGAAGCTTTCTTT
CDR3aa: CASRPRGQGGTEAFF

abundance: -
j_gene: TRBJ2-3
d_gene: TRBD2
v_gene: TRBV6-5
CDR3nt: TGTGCCAGCAGCCTTCTAGCGGGGGGCTCCGTCACGCAGTATTTT
CDR3aa: CASSLLAGGSVTQYF

abundance: once
j_gene: TRBJ1-5
d_gene: -
v_gene: TRBV15
CDR3nt: TGTGCCACCAGCAGAGATTTAACAGGCAATCAGCCCCAGCATTTT
CDR3aa: CATSRDLTGNQPQHF

abundance: few
j_gene: TRBJ1-6
d_gene: -
v_gene: TRBV14
CDR3nt: TGTGCCAGCAGCCAAGATCCGCGGGACTACCTCCACTTT
CDR3aa: CASSQDPRDYLHF

abundance: -
j_gene: TRBJ2-1
d_gene: -
v_gene: TRBV5-5
CDR3nt: TGTGCCAGCAGCTTGGTCGGGGGGCTGAACAATGAGCAGTTCTTC
CDR3aa: CASSLVGGLNNEQFF

abundance: -
j_gene: TRBJ1-1
d_gene: -
v_gene: TRBV11-3
CDR3nt: TGTGCCAGCAGCTTACGGGGGATGAACACTGAAGCTTTCTTT
CDR3aa: CASSLRGMNTEAFF

abundance: -
j_gene: TRBJ2-1
d_gene: -
v_gene: TRBV4-1
CDR3nt: TGCGCCAGCAGAGCGACTACGCACAATGAGCAGTTCTTC
CDR3aa: CASRATTHNEQFF

abundance: -
j_gene: TRBJ1-5
d_gene: -
v_gene: TRBV6-2/TRBV6-3
CDR3nt: TGTGCCAGCAGCTCCGGGACTCGAACCAATCAGCCCCAGCATTTT
CDR3aa: CASSSGTRTNQPQHF

abundance: once
j_gene: TRBJ2-2
d_gene: TRBD2
v_gene: TRBV28
CDR3nt: TGTGCCAGCAGTTTTAAGCGGGGGGGTAACACCGGGGAGCTGTTTTTT
CDR3aa: CASSFKRGGNTGELFF

abundance: -
j_gene: TRBJ1-6
d_gene: -
v_gene: TRBV14
CDR3nt: TGTGCCAGCAGCCACACCACAGGTTCACCCCTCCACTTT
CDR3aa: CASSHTTGSPLHF

abundance: -
j_gene: TRBJ1-5
d_gene: TRBD1
v_gene: TRBV19
CDR3nt: TGTGCCAGTAGTAGGGACAGGTGGCAGCCCCAGCATTTT
CDR3aa: CASSRDRWQPQHF

abundance: -
j_gene: TRBJ1-2
d_gene: TRBD1
v_gene: TRBV3-1/TRBV3-2
CDR3nt: TGTGCCAGCAGCTACACCGGGACAGGGACATATGGCTACACCTTC
CDR3aa: CASSYTGTGTYGYTF

abundance: -
j_gene: TRBJ2-4
d_gene: -
v_gene: TRBV5-1
CDR3nt: TGCGCCAGCAGCTTGGAGGCTGTGCAGGGTCTTGCCAAAAACATTCAGTACTTC
CDR3aa: CASSLEAVQGLAKNIQYF